The 22 T cell receptor beta chains reported below all come from one sample, sequenced in a study of blood T cell repertoires in COVID-19. The data were produced by immunoSEQ multiplex PCR, yet TCRdb's version contains in-frame clones alone and is incomplete. This table has roughly 100,000 clones, over 65% appearing once. Sequencing was carried out using peripheral blood. These TCRs come from a human donor in a cohort sampled during active COVID-19.

The chain combines TRBV7-8 with TRBJ2-2; 11 bases are a match to TRBD2. The CDR3 contains 17 residues. V lost 3 bases to trimming and J lost 4 bases; unmatched junction nucleotides: 7. CDR1 SGHVS and CDR2 FQNEAQ come from the germline V gene. CDR3 sequence (DNA): TGTGCCAGCAGCTTCCTTGGGACTAGCGGTGCCACCGGGGAGCTGTTTTTT. Protein sequence: CASSFLGTSGATGELFF. Based on the CDR3 plus reference TRBV7-8 and TRBJ2-2, the full variable domain is GAGVSQSPRYKVAKRGQDVALRCDPISGHVSLFWYQQALGQGPEFLTYFQNEAQLDKSGLPSDRFFAERPEGSVSTLKIQRTQQEDSAVYLCASSFLGTSGATGELFFGEGSRLTVL.

The chain carries TRBV27 and TRBJ2-3, with 11 bases lining up with TRBD2. The ends lost 1 base at V and 2 bases at J; junction bases unmatched: 2. The CDR3 totals 16 residues. Germline lookup yields CDR1 MNHEY and CDR2 SMNVEV (reference sequence). CDR3 in DNA: TGTGCCAGCAGTTTATTAGCGGGGGGGTACACAGATACGCAGTATTTT. Its protein is CASSLLAGGYTDTQYF.

The rearrangement links TRBV5-1 to TRBJ1-2; 7 nucleotides align to TRBD1. The V segment lost 1 base and the J segment 4 bases; nucleotides outside the gene matches: 7. The CDR3 is 15 amino acids. CDR1 SGHRS and CDR2 YFSETQ come from the germline V gene. The DNA for the CDR3 is TGCGCCAGCAGCTTGTCCGGGACAGCAGTCTATGGCTACACCTTC. Amino acid sequence: CASSLSGTAVYGYTF.

This chain connects TRBV6-5 to TRBJ1-2, with TRBD1 identical over 7 bases. The ends lost 5 bases at V and 2 bases at J; junction bases unmatched: 8. In germline, CDR1 is MNHEY, CDR2 SVGAGI. The CDR3 totals 15 residues. This CDR3 is CASSTGTASNYGYTF. As DNA, the CDR3 is TGTGCCAGCAGTACCGGGACAGCCTCCAACTATGGCTACACCTTC.

The chain employs TRBV19 and TRBJ2-1; 7 nucleotides agree with TRBD2. The germline V gene has CDR1 LNHDA and CDR2 SQIVND (reference sequence). The CDR3 extends over 13 amino acids. V lost 7 bases to trimming and J lost 8 bases; unmatched junction nucleotides: 8. Written as DNA, the CDR3 is TGTGCCAGTAAACCCGGGGGAGGGGATGAGCAGTTCTTC. It translates to CASKPGGGDEQFF.

This chain links TRBV7-6 with TRBJ1-5, with 7 bases identical to TRBD1. The CDR3 spans 16 residues. V trimming: 1 base; J trimming: 7 bases; junction bases outside the gene matches: 10. Germline CDR1 and CDR2: SGHVS and FNYEAQ. The CDR3 loop reads CASSLGYDRAGQPQHF. DNA for the CDR3: TGTGCCAGCAGCTTAGGCTACGACAGGGCCGGGCAGCCCCAGCATTTT.

This clone was detected only once. The gene calls are TRBV3-1 (or the pseudogene TRBV3-2) and TRBJ1-2, with 9 bases aligning to TRBD1. V shed 1 base, J shed 7 bases, and the junction held 7 bases outside the gene matches. This CDR3 contains 15 residues. Germline assignment: CDR1 LGHDT and CDR2 YNNKEL (reference sequence). DNA for the CDR3: TGTGCCAGCAGCCAAGGGTGGACAGGGGAACCTGGCTACACCTTC. Protein product: CASSQGWTGEPGYTF.

The V gene is TRBV5-1, the J gene TRBJ2-2; 9 nucleotides match TRBD1. The CDR3 has 15 amino acids. Germline V gene sequence: CDR1 SGHRS, CDR2 YFSETQ. Losses at the gene ends were 3 bases for V and 5 bases for J; bases not matched to a gene: 5. The CDR3 region has the DNA TGCGCCAGCAGCTCCGGACAGGGGCGGACCGGGGAGCTGTTTTTT. This translates into CASSSGQGRTGELFF.

This clone was seen many times. The chain has TRBV2 and TRBJ1-5, with 9 nucleotides matching TRBD1. CDR3 length: 15 amino acids. Looked up from germline, CDR1 is SNHLY and CDR2 is FYNNEI. After removal of 7 bases from V and 7 bases from J, the junction contained 11 bases not matched to a gene. CDR3 protein: CASTEGTGRNQPQHF. The DNA of the CDR3 is TGTGCCAGCACCGAGGGGACAGGGCGAAACCAGCCCCAGCATTTT.

This chain uses TRBV7-8 with TRBJ2-1; possible D gene TRBD2, 6 bases. This CDR3 spans 16 amino acids. Germline CDR1 is SGHVS and CDR2 is FQNEAQ. V was cut by 5 bases and J by 0 bases, with 14 bases left in between. As DNA, the CDR3 is TGTGCCAGCAGCCCACGGGACTCAACCTCCTACAATGAGCAGTTCTTC. Residues: CASSPRDSTSYNEQFF.

The rearrangement links TRBV6-6 to TRBJ1-3; weak D call: TRBD1 (6 bases). Germline V CDR1 and CDR2: MNHNY, SVGAGI (reference sequence). The CDR3 length is 15 residues. V shed 2 bases and J shed 2 bases, with 10 bases lying between them. The CDR3 DNA is TGTGCCAGCAGTTACCTGGCAGGGGCTGGAAACACCATATATTTT. This translates into CASSYLAGAGNTIYF.

V and J are TRBV4-2 and TRBJ1-1; possible D gene TRBD1, 6 bases. The V end was cut by 1 base, the J end by 5 bases, with 11 bases between. The V gene's germline CDR1 is LGHNA and CDR2 YNFKEQ. The CDR3 loop spans 14 amino acids. CDR3 DNA sequence: TGTGCCAGCAGCCAAGTTACAGGGCGAACTGAAGCTTTCTTT. Its translation is CASSQVTGRTEAFF.

V and J are TRBV18 and TRBJ2-3; 14 bases fit TRBD2. The germline V gene has CDR1 KGHSH and CDR2 LQKENI. The CDR3 sequence is 15 residues long. The V gene end was trimmed by 3 bases and the J gene end by 9 bases; junction bases not matched to a gene: 5. CDR3 nucleotide sequence: TGTGCCAGCTCACCCCGGGGACTAGCGGGGGAGACGCAGTATTTT. Translation: CASSPRGLAGETQYF.

The CDR3 protein is CASSERVGTGQYNSNQPQHF. In DNA form, the CDR3 reads TGTGCCAGCAGTGAAAGAGTGGGGACAGGGCAATACAATAGCAATCAGCCCCAGCATTTT. The chain carries TRBV6-1 and TRBJ1-5; 9 bases map to TRBD1. Per the germline V gene, CDR1 is MNHNS and CDR2 is SASEGT. The CDR3 is 20 residues long. V lost 2 bases to trimming and J lost 0 bases; unmatched junction nucleotides: 14.

The V call is TRBV27, the J call TRBJ2-3; 15 bases map to TRBD2. The germline gives CDR1 MNHEY, CDR2 SMNVEV (reference sequence). With V trimmed by 5 bases and J by 7 bases, 4 bases remained unmatched. This CDR3 is 15 amino acids long. Written as DNA, the CDR3 is TGTGCCAGCAGTGGACTAGCGGGGGGGGGAAATACGCAGTATTTT. It is translated as CASSGLAGGGNTQYF.

The rearrangement links TRBV5-1 to TRBJ2-4; no clear D. The CDR3 has 15 residues. Trimming took off 0 bases at V and 2 bases at J, with 9 bases between the two ends. The germline gives CDR1 SGHRS, CDR2 YFSETQ. In DNA form, the CDR3 reads TGCGCCAGCAGCTTGGGGGCACACCCCAAAAACATTCAGTACTTC. Translating it yields CASSLGAHPKNIQYF.

The chain recombines TRBV5-1 with TRBJ1-3; the match to TRBD1 covers 7 bases. Trimming at V came to 4 bases and at J to 2 bases, leaving 3 bases not matched to a gene. The CDR3 has 14 residues. Germline CDR1 SGHRS, CDR2 YFSETQ. The CDR3 nucleotides are TGCGCCAGCAGCCCCCAGGGGGCTGGAAACACCATATATTTT. Its translation is CASSPQGAGNTIYF.

The V and J genes are TRBV9 and TRBJ2-3, with 9 bases lining up with TRBD2. The CDR3 runs 15 residues. CDR1 and CDR2 (germline): SGDLS, YYNGEE. J was trimmed by 2 bases and V by 6 bases; bases with no gene match: 7. The CDR3, as DNA: TGTGCCAGCACCTCTAGCGGGGAACACACAGATACGCAGTATTTT. Amino acids: CASTSSGEHTDTQYF.

The rearrangement links TRBV4-2 to TRBJ2-1; 12 nucleotides match TRBD1. Germline CDR1 is LGHNA and CDR2 is YNFKEQ. The CDR3 sequence is 18 residues long. Losses at the gene ends were 0 bases for V and 5 bases for J; bases not matched to a gene: 8. CDR3 nucleotides: TGTGCCAGCAGCCAAGAGGCCGGGGGACAGGGGGCGGACAATGAGCAGTTCTTC. Translating it yields CASSQEAGGQGADNEQFF.

The J gene is TRBJ2-3, the V gene TRBV5-1; 7 nucleotides match TRBD1. This CDR3 is 16 amino acids long. V trimming: 4 bases; J trimming: 1 base; junction bases outside the gene matches: 9. CDR1 SGHRS and CDR2 YFSETQ come from the germline V gene. CDR3 protein: CASSQTQGSRTDTQYF. CDR3 coding DNA: TGCGCCAGCAGCCAAACACAGGGGAGTCGCACAGATACGCAGTATTTT.

The chain has TRBV5-5 and TRBJ2-7; TRBD2 matches at 8 bases. This CDR3 region has 15 residues. Losses at the gene ends were 4 bases for V and 4 bases for J; bases not matched to a gene: 10. CDR1 is SGHKS and CDR2 is YYEKEE in the germline V gene (reference sequence). The CDR3 nucleotides are TGTGCCAGCAGCCAAGATCCGGGAGGGCGGTACGAGCAGTACTTC. Its protein product is CASSQDPGGRYEQYF.

The V gene is TRBV7-9, the J gene TRBJ1-3; 10 bases are shared with TRBD1. Losses at the gene ends were 5 bases for V and 1 base for J; bases not matched to a gene: 5. Germline V gives CDR1 SEHNR, CDR2 FQNEAQ (reference sequence). The CDR3 spans 16 residues. The DNA of the CDR3 is TGTGCCAGCAGCCCCCGGGACAGGGGTTCTGGAAACACCATATATTTT. Amino acids: CASSPRDRGSGNTIYF.